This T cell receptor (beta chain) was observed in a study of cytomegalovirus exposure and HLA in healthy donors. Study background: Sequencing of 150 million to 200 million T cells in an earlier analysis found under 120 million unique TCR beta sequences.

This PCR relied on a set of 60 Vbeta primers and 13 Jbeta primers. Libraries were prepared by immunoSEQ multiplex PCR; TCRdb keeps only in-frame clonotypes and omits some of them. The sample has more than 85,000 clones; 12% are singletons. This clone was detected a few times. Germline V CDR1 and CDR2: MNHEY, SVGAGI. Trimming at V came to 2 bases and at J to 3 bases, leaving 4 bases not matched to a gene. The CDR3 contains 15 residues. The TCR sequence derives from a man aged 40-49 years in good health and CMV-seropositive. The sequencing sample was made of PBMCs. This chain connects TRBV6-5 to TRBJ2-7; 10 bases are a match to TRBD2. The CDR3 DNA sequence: TGTGCCAGCAGTTACAATCTAGCGGGAGACTACGAGCAGTACTTC. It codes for CASSYNLAGDYEQYF.